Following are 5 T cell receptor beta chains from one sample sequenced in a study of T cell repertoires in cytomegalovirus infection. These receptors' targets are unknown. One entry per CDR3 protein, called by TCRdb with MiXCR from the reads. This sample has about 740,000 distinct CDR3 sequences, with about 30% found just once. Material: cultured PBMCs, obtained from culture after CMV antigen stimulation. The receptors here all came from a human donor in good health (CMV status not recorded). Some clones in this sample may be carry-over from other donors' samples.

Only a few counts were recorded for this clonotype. CDR3 sequence: CASSLQGGEQYF. In DNA form, the CDR3 reads TGTGCCAGCAGCTTGCAGGGTGGCGAGCAGTACTTC. The V call is TRBV7-9, the J call TRBJ2-7; tentative D call: TRBD1 (5 bases). Germline V lookup: CDR1 SEHNR, CDR2 FQNEAQ (reference sequence). This CDR3 has 12 amino acids. Trimming pared 3 bases from V and 6 bases from J, leaving 9 bases between.

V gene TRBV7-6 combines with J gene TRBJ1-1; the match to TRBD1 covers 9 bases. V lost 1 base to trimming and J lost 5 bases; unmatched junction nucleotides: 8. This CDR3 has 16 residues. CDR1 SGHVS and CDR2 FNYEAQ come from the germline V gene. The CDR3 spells CASSLVSTGGGTEAFF. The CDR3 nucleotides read TGTGCCAGCAGCTTAGTTAGCACAGGGGGCGGTACTGAAGCTTTCTTT.

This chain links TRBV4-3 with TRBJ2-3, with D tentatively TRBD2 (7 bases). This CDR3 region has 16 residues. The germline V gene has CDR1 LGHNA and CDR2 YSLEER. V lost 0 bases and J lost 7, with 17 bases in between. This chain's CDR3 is CASSQEPSGGPNTQYF. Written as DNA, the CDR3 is TGCGCCAGCAGCCAAGAACCCTCGGGGGGCCCAAATACGCAGTATTTT.

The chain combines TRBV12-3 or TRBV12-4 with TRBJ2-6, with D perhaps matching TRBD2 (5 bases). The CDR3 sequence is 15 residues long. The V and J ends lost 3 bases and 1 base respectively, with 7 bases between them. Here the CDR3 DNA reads TGTGCCAGCAGTTTCTGGGAGTCTGGGGCCAACGTCCTGACTTTC. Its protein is CASSFWESGANVLTF.

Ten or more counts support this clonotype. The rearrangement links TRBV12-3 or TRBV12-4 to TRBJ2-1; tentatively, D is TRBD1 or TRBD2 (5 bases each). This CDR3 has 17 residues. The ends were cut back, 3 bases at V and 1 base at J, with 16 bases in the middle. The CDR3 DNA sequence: TGTGCCAGCAGTTTCGGCTTACTAGAGGGGTCCTACAATGAGCAGTTCTTC. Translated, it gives CASSFGLLEGSYNEQFF.